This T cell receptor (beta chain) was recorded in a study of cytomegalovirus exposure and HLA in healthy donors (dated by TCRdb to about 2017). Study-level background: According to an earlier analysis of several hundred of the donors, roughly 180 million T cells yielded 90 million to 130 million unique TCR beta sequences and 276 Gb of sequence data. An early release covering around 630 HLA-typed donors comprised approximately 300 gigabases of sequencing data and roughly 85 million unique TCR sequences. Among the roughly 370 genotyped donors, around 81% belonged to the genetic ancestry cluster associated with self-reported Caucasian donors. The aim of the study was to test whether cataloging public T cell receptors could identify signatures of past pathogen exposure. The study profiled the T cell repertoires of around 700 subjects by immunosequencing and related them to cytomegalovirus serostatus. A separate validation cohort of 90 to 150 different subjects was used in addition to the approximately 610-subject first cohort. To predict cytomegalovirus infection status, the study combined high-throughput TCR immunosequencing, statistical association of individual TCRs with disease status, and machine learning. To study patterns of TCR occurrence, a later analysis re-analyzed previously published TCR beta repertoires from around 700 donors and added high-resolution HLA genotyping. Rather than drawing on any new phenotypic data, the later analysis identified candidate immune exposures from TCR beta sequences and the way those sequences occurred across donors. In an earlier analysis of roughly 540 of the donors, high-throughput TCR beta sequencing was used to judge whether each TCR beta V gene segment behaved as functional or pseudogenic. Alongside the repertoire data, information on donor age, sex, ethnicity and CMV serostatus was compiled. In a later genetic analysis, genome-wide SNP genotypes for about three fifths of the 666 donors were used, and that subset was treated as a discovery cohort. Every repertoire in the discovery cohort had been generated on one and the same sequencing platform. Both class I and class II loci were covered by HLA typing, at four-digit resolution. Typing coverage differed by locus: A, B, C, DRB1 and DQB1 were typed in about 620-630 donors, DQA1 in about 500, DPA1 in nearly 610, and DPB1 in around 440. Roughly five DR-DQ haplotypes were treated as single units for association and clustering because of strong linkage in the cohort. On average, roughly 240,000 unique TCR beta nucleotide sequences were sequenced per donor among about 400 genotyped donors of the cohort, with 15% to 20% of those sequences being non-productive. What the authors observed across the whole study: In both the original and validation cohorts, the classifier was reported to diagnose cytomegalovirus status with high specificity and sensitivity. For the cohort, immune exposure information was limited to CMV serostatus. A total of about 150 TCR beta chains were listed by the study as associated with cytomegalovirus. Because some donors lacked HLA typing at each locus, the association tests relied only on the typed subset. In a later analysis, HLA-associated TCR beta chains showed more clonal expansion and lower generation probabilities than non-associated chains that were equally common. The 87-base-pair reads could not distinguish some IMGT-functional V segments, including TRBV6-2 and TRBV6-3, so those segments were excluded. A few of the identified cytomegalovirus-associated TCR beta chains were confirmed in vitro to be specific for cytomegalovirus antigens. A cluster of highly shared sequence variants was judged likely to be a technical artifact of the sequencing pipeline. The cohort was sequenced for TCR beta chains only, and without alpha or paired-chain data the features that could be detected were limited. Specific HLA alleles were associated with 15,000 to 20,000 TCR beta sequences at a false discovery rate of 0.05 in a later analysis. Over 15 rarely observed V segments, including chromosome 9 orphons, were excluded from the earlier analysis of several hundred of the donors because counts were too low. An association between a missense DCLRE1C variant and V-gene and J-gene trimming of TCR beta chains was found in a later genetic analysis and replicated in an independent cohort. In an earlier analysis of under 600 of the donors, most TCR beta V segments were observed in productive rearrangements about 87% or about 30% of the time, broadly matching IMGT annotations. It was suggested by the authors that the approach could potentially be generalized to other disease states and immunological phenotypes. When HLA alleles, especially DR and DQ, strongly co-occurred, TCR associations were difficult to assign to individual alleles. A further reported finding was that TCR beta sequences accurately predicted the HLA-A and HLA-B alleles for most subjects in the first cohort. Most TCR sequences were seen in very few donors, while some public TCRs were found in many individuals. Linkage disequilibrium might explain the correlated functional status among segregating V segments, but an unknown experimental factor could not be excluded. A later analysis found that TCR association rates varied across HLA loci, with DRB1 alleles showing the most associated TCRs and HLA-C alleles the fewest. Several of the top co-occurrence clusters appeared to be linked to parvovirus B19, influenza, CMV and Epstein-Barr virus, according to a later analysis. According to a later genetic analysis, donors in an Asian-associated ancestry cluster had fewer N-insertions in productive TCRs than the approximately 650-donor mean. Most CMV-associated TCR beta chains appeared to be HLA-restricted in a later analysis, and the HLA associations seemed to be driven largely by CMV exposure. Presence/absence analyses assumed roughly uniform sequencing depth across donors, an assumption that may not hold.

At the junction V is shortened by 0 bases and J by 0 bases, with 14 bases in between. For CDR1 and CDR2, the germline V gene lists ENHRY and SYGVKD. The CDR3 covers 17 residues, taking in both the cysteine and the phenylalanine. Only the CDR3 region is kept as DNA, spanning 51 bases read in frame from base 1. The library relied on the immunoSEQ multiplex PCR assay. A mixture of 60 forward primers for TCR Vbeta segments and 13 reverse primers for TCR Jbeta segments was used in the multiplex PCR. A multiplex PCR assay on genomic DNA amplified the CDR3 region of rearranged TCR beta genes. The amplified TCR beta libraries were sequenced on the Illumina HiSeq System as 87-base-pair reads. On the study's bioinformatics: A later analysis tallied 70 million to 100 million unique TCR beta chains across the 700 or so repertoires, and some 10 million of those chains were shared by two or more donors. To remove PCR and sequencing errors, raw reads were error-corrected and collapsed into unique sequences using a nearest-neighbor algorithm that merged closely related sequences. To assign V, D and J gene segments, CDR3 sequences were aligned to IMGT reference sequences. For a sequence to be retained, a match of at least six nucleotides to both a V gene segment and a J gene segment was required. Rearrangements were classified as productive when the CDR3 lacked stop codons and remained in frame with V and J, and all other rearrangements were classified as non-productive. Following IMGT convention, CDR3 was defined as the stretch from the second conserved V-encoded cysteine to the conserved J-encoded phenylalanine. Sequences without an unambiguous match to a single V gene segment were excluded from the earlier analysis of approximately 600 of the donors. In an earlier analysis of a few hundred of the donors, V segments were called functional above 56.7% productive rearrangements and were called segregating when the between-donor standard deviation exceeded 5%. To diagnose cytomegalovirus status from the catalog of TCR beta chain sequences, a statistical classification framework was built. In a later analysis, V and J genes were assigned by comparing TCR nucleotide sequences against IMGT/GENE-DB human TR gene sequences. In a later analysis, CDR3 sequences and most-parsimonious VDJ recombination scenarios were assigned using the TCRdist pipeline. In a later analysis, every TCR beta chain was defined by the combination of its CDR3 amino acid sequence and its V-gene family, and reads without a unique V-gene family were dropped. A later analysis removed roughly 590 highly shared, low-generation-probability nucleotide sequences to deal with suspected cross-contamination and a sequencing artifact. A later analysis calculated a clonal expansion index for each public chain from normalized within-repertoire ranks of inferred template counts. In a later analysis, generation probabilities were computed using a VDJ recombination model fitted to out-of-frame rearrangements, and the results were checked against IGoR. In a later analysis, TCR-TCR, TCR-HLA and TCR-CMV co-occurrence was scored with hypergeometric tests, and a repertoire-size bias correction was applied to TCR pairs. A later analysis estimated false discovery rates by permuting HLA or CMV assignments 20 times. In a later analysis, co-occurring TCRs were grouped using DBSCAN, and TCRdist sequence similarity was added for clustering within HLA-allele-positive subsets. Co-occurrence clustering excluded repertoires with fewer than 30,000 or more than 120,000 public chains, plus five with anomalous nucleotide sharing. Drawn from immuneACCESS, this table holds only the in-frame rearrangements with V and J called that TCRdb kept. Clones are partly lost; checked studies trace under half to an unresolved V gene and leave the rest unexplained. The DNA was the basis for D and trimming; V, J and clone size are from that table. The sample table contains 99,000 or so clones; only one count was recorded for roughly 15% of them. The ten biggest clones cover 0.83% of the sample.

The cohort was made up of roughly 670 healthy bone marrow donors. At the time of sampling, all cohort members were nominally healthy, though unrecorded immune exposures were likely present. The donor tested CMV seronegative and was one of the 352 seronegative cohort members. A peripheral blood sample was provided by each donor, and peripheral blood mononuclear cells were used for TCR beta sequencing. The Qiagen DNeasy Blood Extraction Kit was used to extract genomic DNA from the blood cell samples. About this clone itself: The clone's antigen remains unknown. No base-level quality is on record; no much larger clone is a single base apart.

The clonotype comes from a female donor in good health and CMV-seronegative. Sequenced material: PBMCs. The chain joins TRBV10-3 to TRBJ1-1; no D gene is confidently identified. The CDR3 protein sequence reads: CAISESAEPSMNTEAFF. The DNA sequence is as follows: TGTGCCATCAGTGAGTCGGCGGAACCCAGTATGAACACTGAAGCTTTCTTT.